This T cell receptor (beta chain) derives from a study of cytomegalovirus exposure and HLA in healthy donors. Those who donated were healthy bone marrow donors. Donors sampled were nominally healthy, though unrecorded immune exposures were likely. A multiplex PCR was run with 60 Vbeta primers and 13 Jbeta primers. The assay was immunoSEQ multiplex PCR, and TCRdb's table has in-frame clones only and misses some. The sample lists 150,000 to 200,000 clones, roughly 72% seen once, with under 2% in the top ten. The sequence came from a man aged 25-40 years in good health and CMV-seronegative. The sequenced material came from PBMCs.

CDR3 protein: CASRSTGSGNTIYF. DNA for the CDR3: TGCGCCAGCAGATCCACAGGGTCCGGAAACACCATATATTTT. The rearrangement joins TRBV5-1 to TRBJ1-3; D perhaps matches TRBD1 (6 bases). The CDR3 is 14 amino acids. The germline CDR1 and CDR2 sequences are SGHRS and YFSETQ. V lost 5 bases, J lost 4 bases, and 13 bases lay in between.